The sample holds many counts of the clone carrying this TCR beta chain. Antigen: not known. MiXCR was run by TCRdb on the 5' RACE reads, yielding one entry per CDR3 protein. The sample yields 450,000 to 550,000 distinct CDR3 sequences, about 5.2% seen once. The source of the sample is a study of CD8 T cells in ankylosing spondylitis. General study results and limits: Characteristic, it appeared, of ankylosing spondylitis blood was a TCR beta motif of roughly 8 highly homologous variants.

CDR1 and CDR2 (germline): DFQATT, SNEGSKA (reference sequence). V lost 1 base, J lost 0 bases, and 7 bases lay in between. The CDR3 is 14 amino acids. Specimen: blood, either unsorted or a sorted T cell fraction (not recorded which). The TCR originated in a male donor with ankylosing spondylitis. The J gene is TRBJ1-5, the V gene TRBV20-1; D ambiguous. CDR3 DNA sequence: TGCAGTGCTAGAGGCACATATAGCAATCAGCCCCAGCATTTT. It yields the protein CSARGTYSNQPQHF.